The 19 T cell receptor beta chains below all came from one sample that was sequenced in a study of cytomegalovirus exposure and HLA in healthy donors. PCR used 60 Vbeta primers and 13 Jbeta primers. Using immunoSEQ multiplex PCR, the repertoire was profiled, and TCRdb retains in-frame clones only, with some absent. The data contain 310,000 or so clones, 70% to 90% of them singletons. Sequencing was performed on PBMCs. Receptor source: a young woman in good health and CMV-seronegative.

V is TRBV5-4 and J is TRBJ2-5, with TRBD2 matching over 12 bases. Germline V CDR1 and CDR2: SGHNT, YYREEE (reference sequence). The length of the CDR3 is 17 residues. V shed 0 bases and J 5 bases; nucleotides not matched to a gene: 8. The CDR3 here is CASSLAPSGGAQETQYF. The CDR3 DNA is TGTGCCAGCAGCTTGGCCCCTAGCGGGGGGGCCCAGGAGACCCAGTACTTC.

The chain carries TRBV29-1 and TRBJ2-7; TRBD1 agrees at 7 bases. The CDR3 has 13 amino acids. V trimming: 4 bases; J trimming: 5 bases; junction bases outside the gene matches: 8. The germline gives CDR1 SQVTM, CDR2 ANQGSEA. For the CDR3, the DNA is TGCAGCGTTGGGGGGCAGGGGGTTCACGAGCAGTACTTC. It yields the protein CSVGGQGVHEQYF.

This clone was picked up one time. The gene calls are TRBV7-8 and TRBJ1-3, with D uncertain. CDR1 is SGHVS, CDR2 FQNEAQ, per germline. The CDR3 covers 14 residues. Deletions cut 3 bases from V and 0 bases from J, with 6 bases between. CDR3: CASSFPGSGNTIYF. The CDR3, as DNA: TGTGCCAGCAGCTTCCCGGGCTCTGGAAACACCATATATTTT.

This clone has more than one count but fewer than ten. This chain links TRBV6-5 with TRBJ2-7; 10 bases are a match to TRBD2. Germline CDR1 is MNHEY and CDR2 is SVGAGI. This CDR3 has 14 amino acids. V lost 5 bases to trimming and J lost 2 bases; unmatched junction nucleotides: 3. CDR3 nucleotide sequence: TGTGCCAGCAGTACTAGCGGGGAACCCTACGAGCAGTACTTC. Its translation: CASSTSGEPYEQYF.

CDR3 DNA sequence: TGTGCCAGCAGCCGAGGGGGCGCGGTTCACGAGCAGTACTTC. Its protein product is CASSRGGAVHEQYF. The chain recombines TRBV11-2 with TRBJ2-7; TRBD1 matches 7 bases. The CDR3 is 14 amino acids. Germline V gene lookup returns CDR1 SGHAT and CDR2 FQNNGV. V gave up 5 bases and J gave up 5 bases; unmatched junction bases: 9.

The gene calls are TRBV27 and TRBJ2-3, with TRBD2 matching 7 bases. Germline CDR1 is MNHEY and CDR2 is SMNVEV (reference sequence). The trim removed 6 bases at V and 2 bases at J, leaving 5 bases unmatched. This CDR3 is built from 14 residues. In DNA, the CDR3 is TGTGCCAGCAGCCTAAGCGGGGACACAGATACGCAGTATTTT. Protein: CASSLSGDTDTQYF.

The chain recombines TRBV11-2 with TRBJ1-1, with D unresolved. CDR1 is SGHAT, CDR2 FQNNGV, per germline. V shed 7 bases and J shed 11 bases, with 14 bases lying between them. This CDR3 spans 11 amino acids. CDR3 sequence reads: CASTPRARAFF. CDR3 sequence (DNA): TGTGCCAGCACCCCGAGGGCGAGGGCTTTCTTT.

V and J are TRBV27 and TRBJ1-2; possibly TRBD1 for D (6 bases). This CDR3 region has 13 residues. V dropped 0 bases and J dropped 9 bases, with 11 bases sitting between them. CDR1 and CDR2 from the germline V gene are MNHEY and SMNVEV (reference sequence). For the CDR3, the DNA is TGTGCCAGCAGTTTATCCAGGGGCGGTAGCTACACCTTC. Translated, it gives CASSLSRGGSYTF.

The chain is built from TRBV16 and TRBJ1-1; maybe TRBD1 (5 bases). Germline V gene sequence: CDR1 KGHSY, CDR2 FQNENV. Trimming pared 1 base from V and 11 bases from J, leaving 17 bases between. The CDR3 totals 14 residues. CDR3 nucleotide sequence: TGTGCCAGCAGCCAATTCGGTTCGCAGGGATCGGCTTTCTTT. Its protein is CASSQFGSQGSAFF.

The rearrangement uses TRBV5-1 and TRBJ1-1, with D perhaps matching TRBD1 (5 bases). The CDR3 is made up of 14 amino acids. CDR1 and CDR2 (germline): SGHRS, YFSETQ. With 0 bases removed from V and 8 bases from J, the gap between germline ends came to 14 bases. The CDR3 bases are TGCGCCAGCAGCTTGGAAGACAGTTCATTGGAAGCTTTCTTT. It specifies CASSLEDSSLEAFF.

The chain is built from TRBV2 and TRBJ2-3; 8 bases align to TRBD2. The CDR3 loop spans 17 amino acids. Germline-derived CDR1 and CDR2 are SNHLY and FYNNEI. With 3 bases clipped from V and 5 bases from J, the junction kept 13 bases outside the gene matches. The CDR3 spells CASSETLRGLGLDTQYF. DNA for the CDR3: TGTGCCAGCAGTGAGACTTTGCGGGGACTAGGCTTAGATACGCAGTATTTT.

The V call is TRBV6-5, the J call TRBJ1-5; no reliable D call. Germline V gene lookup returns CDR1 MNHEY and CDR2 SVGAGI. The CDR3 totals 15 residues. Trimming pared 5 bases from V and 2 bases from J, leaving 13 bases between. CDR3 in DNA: TGTGCCAGCAGTATAGGAGGGCATGGCAATCAGCCCCAGCATTTT. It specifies CASSIGGHGNQPQHF.

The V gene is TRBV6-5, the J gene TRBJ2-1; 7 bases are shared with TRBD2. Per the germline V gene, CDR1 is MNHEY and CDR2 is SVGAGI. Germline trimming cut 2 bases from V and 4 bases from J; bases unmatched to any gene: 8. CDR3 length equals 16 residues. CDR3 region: CASSYRGIGGYNEQFF. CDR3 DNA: TGTGCCAGCAGTTACCGGGGGATCGGGGGGTACAATGAGCAGTTCTTC.

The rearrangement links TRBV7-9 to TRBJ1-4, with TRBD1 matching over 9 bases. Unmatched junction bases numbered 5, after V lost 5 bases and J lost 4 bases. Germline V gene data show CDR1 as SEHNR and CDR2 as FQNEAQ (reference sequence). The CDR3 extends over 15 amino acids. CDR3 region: CASSIQGAFNEKLFF. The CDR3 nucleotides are TGTGCCAGCAGCATACAGGGGGCCTTTAATGAAAAACTGTTTTTT.

DNA of the CDR3: TGTGCCAGCACCGGCCCCGACAGGGTAGCTGAAGCTTTCTTT. Protein sequence: CASTGPDRVAEAFF. V is TRBV2 and J is TRBJ1-1, with 7 bases aligning to TRBD1. Germline V gene sequence: CDR1 SNHLY, CDR2 FYNNEI. The CDR3 spans 14 residues. The J segment lost 6 bases and the V segment lost 7 bases, leaving 11 bases of the junction unmatched.

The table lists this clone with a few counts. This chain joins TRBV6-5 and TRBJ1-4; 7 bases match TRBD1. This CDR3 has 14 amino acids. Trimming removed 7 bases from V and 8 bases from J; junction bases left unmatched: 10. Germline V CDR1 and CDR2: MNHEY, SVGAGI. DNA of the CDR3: TGTGCCAGCACCAGGACAGGACTAAACGAAAAACTGTTTTTT. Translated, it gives CASTRTGLNEKLFF.

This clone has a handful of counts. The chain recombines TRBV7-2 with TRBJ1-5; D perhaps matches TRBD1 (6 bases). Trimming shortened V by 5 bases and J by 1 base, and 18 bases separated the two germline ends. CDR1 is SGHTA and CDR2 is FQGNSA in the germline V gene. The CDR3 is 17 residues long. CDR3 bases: TGTGCCAGCAGCACCGGACAGTTTCCCGTCAGCAATCAGCCCCAGCATTTT. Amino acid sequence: CASSTGQFPVSNQPQHF.

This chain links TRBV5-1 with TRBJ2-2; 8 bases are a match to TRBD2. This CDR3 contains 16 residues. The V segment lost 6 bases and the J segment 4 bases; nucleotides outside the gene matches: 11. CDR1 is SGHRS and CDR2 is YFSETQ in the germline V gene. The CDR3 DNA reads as TGCGCCAGCACCGAACAGAGCGGGGGAGGCACCGGGGAGCTGTTTTTT. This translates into CASTEQSGGGTGELFF.

The CDR3 protein is CASSLGQGAHTQYF. CDR3 DNA sequence: TGCGCCAGCAGTTTGGGACAGGGGGCACATACGCAGTATTTT. The V and J genes are TRBV10-1 and TRBJ2-3; 12 bases are a match to TRBD1. In germline, CDR1 is WNHNN, CDR2 SYGVQD (reference sequence). With 5 bases clipped from V and 7 bases from J, the junction kept 4 bases outside the gene matches. This CDR3 is built from 14 residues.